The 15 T cell receptor beta chains in this list originate from one sample, sequenced in a study of T-cell memory formation after mild COVID-19. TCRdb called the 5' RACE reads again in MiXCR, with one record for every CDR3 protein. The repertoire includes about 470,000 distinct CDR3 sequences, around a quarter of them detected once, and about 12% sits in the top ten. Specimen: PBMCs or a T cell subset sorted from them (not recorded which). The receptors were gathered from an adult woman who had mild COVID-19 (a few samples of this study predate the infection). Cell type and time point are not known.

The genes are TRBV5-6 and TRBJ2-5, with 9 bases matching TRBD1. The CDR3 consists of 17 residues. Germline CDR1 SGHDT, CDR2 YYEEEE. The V gene end was trimmed by 3 bases and the J gene end by 4 bases; junction bases not matched to a gene: 13. The CDR3 DNA follows: TGTGCCAGCAGCTCACAGGGGGCTGGGACTACGAGAGAGACCCAGTACTTC. It codes for CASSSQGAGTTRETQYF.

This clonotype has more than one count but fewer than ten. The chain has TRBV7-6 and TRBJ2-1; D ambiguous. V was trimmed by 2 bases and J by 5 bases, leaving 4 bases between them. Per the germline V gene, CDR1 is SGHVS and CDR2 is FNYEAQ. The length of the CDR3 is 12 residues. The DNA of the CDR3 is TGTGCCAGCAGCTTACCGGACAATGAGCAGTTCTTC. Its protein product is CASSLPDNEQFF.

This clonotype was counted a few times. The chain is built from TRBV15 and TRBJ2-7; 9 positions agree with TRBD1. Looked up from germline, CDR1 is LNHNV and CDR2 is YYDKDF (reference sequence). The CDR3 runs 16 residues. V trimming: 5 bases; J trimming: 6 bases; junction bases outside the gene matches: 14. CDR3 DNA sequence: TGTGCCACCAGCGGAAACGCCGGGACAGGGTTTTCCGAGCAGTACTTC. It is translated as CATSGNAGTGFSEQYF.

The rearrangement uses TRBV2 and TRBJ2-3, with 10 positions matching TRBD2. The CDR3 has 16 amino acids. Losses at the gene ends were 5 bases for V and 3 bases for J; bases not matched to a gene: 8. Germline CDR1 reads SNHLY; CDR2 reads FYNNEI. In DNA, the CDR3 is TGTGCCAGCAGTCGCGGACTAGCGGCAAATACAGATACGCAGTATTTT. It codes for CASSRGLAANTDTQYF.

The chain joins TRBV12-3 or TRBV12-4 to TRBJ1-1, with D perhaps TRBD1 (5 bases). The ends were cut back, 4 bases at V and 0 bases at J, with 9 bases in the middle. This CDR3 comprises 14 residues. The CDR3 reads CASSSGIMNTEAFF. The CDR3 region has the DNA TGTGCCAGCAGTTCAGGGATCATGAACACTGAAGCTTTCTTT.

This clonotype was seen a few times. The V gene is TRBV12-3 or TRBV12-4, the J gene TRBJ2-1; possible D gene TRBD1, 6 bases. The ends were cut back, 7 bases at V and 3 bases at J, with 16 bases in the middle. CDR3 length equals 15 residues. CDR3 residues: CASTFARTVYNEQFF. The CDR3 DNA reads TGTGCCAGCACCTTCGCGAGGACAGTCTACAATGAGCAGTTCTTC.

This clonotype was recorded a few times. The chain uses TRBV19 and TRBJ2-1, with TRBD2 identical over 12 bases. After removal of 5 bases from V and 2 bases from J, the junction contained 10 bases not matched to a gene. Germline V gene data show CDR1 as LNHDA and CDR2 as SQIVND (reference sequence). The CDR3 consists of 18 residues. In DNA, the CDR3 is TGTGCCAGTAGTCCCGCCGCTAGCGGGGGGGAAGCCTACAATGAGCAGTTCTTC. Translation: CASSPAASGGEAYNEQFF.

This clonotype came up a few times. This rearrangement joins TRBV24-1 to TRBJ1-1; 8 bases fit TRBD1. This CDR3 is built from 13 residues. Trimming removed 3 bases from V and 5 bases from J; junction bases left unmatched: 1. Germline values: CDR1 KGHDR, CDR2 SFDVKD. CDR3 protein: CATSDGQGTEAFF. The CDR3 nucleotides are TGTGCCACCAGTGATGGACAGGGAACTGAAGCTTTCTTT.

This clonotype was seen a few times. The V call is TRBV20-1, the J call TRBJ2-1, with D perhaps TRBD2 (6 bases). With 6 bases removed from V and 0 bases from J, the gap between germline ends came to 12 bases. The CDR3 is 14 residues long. From germline, CDR1 is DFQATT and CDR2 SNEGSKA (reference sequence). DNA for the CDR3: TGCAGTGCCCGGGAGAGAAACTCCTACAATGAGCAGTTCTTC. The encoded protein is CSARERNSYNEQFF.

This clonotype was picked up a small number of times. V and J are TRBV6-6 and TRBJ2-1, with D maybe TRBD2 (6 bases). V was cut by 4 bases and J by 12 bases, with 16 bases left in between. Germline V gene sequence: CDR1 MNHNY, CDR2 SVGAGI (reference sequence). The CDR3 contains 13 residues. Written as DNA, the CDR3 is TGTGCCAGCAGTTCCTCGGGACTTATAGGGCAGTTCTTC. It codes for CASSSSGLIGQFF.

The chain recombines TRBV6-5 with TRBJ2-3, with TRBD2 matching 11 bases. Germline values: CDR1 MNHEY, CDR2 SVGAGI. The CDR3 runs to 16 residues. Unmatched junction bases numbered 11, after V lost 8 bases and J lost 4 bases. The CDR3 is CASGTVAGGPSDTQYF. DNA of the CDR3: TGTGCCAGCGGAACCGTAGCGGGGGGGCCCTCAGATACGCAGTATTTT.

The J gene is TRBJ2-2, the V gene TRBV12-3 or TRBV12-4; TRBD1 matches at 7 bases. J lost 0 bases, V lost 8 bases, and 9 bases had no gene match. The CDR3 loop spans 16 amino acids. The CDR3: CASGTPGQANTGELFF. The CDR3 DNA sequence: TGTGCCAGCGGTACACCTGGACAGGCGAACACCGGGGAGCTGTTTTTT.

This clonotype appeared a few times. This sequence joins TRBV20-1 and TRBJ2-7; 13 positions agree with TRBD2. This CDR3 region has 16 residues. CDR1 and CDR2 (germline): DFQATT, SNEGSKA (reference sequence). Trimming cost V 6 bases and J 1 base; bases outside gene matches: 9. CDR3 region: CSATGLAGRGSYEQYF. DNA of the CDR3: TGCAGTGCCACGGGACTAGCGGGAAGGGGGTCCTACGAGCAGTACTTC.

This chain connects TRBV7-9 to TRBJ2-7; D is perhaps TRBD1 (5 bases). Trimming removed 5 bases from V and 6 bases from J, with 11 bases in between. Germline V gene sequence: CDR1 SEHNR, CDR2 FQNEAQ (reference sequence). The CDR3 contains 12 residues. Here the CDR3 DNA reads TGTGCCAGCAGCCCTTGGACAAGCGAGCAGTACTTC. Translated: CASSPWTSEQYF.

This clonotype appeared a few times. This chain connects TRBV20-1 to TRBJ2-7; D unresolved. Germline V gene data show CDR1 as DFQATT and CDR2 as SNEGSKA (reference sequence). The ends were cut back, 6 bases at V and 3 bases at J, with 15 bases in the middle. This CDR3 is built from 13 residues. CDR3 in amino acids: CSAWVGQDYEQYF. DNA for the CDR3: TGCAGTGCCTGGGTCGGGCAAGACTACGAGCAGTACTTC.